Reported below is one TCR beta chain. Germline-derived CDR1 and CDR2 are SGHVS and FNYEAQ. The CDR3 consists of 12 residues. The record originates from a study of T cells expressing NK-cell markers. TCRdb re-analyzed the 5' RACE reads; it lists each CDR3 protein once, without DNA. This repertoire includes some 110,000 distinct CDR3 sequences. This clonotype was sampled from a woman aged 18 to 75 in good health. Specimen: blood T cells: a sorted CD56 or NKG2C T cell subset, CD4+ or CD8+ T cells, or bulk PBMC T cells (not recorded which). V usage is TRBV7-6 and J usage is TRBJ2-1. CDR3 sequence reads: CASSLTTNEQFF.